This is a list of T cell receptor beta chains from one sample in a study of T cell responses to AZD1222 COVID-19 vaccine. Produced via immunoSEQ multiplex PCR; TCRdb's table is partial and in-frame only. In the table there are around 140,000 clones, 75% to 90% of which are singletons. This specimen consisted of peripheral blood, obtained on day 0 of AZD1222 vaccination. Receptor source: an adult in good health. The CDR3 runs from the conserved cysteine through the conserved F or W. D genes are given only for firm matches. Rows give clone size only sometimes, using once, few, many, or a class for an expanded clone.

-	TRBV5-1	TRBD1	TRBJ1-2	16	CASSSGQGRQGYGYTF	TGCGCCAGCAGCTCGGGACAGGGCCGACAGGGATATGGCTACACCTTC
-	TRBV19	-	TRBJ1-1	12	CASTSEATEAFF	TGTGCCAGTACAAGTGAAGCCACTGAAGCTTTCTTT
-	TRBV19	-	TRBJ2-7	14	CASSIGLPPYEQYF	TGTGCCAGTAGTATTGGACTACCTCCCTACGAGCAGTACTTC
-	TRBV11-3	-	TRBJ2-2	12	CASSTGAGELFF	TGTGCCAGCAGCACCGGGGCGGGGGAGCTGTTTTTT
-	TRBV5-4	-	TRBJ2-3	16	CASSFIVVGEADTQYF	TGTGCCAGCAGCTTTATCGTTGTAGGGGAGGCAGATACGCAGTATTTT
-	TRBV5-4	-	TRBJ1-5	13	CASSFSPNQPQHF	TGTGCCAGCAGCTTCAGTCCCAATCAGCCCCAGCATTTT
-	TRBV12-5	-	TRBJ2-3	16	CALINPFPGAVDTQYF	TGTGCTTTAATTAACCCGTTCCCCGGGGCTGTAGATACGCAGTATTTT
many	TRBV5-6	TRBD1	TRBJ1-1	14	CASSYKDRGLEAFF	TGTGCCAGCAGCTATAAGGACAGGGGCCTTGAAGCTTTCTTT
once	TRBV7-9	-	TRBJ1-2	12	CASSHEDYGYTF	TGTGCCAGCAGCCATGAAGACTATGGCTACACCTTC
-	TRBV27	-	TRBJ1-4	15	CASSSRGGLMEKLFF	TGTGCCAGCAGTTCCAGGGGTGGTCTCATGGAAAAACTGTTTTTT
-	TRBV7-3	TRBD2	TRBJ2-1	16	CASSVGAGLVPNEQFF	TGTGCCAGCTCGGTCGGGGCGGGACTAGTCCCCAATGAGCAGTTCTTC
once	TRBV6-5	-	TRBJ2-2	16	CASSSWAPSNTGELFF	TGTGCCAGCAGTTCCTGGGCTCCGTCAAACACCGGGGAGCTGTTTTTT
-	TRBV30	-	TRBJ2-5	14	CAWSVRWLTETQYF	TGTGCCTGGAGTGTAAGATGGTTAACAGAGACCCAGTACTTC
-	TRBV27	-	TRBJ2-7	13	CASSLTFYNEQYF	TGTGCCAGCAGTTTAACGTTCTACAACGAGCAGTACTTC
-	TRBV30	-	TRBJ1-6	13	CAASGTVNSPLHF	TGTGCCGCCTCCGGGACTGTGAATTCACCCCTCCACTTT
once	TRBV6-2/TRBV6-3	TRBD1	TRBJ1-5	16	CASSYPWTGLGQPQHF	TGTGCCAGCAGTTATCCATGGACAGGGTTAGGTCAGCCCCAGCATTTT
-	TRBV27	-	TRBJ1-1	15	CASRLGPGPNTEAFF	TGTGCCAGCAGGCTAGGGCCAGGGCCGAACACTGAAGCTTTCTTT
-	TRBV6-7	-	TRBJ1-1	23	CASSYWVSARRSDGSPANTEAFF	TGTGCCAGCAGTTACTGGGTGTCAGCCCGGCGGAGCGACGGCTCTCCTGCGAACACTGAAGCTTTCTTT
-	TRBV6-5	-	TRBJ2-3	15	CASSSAGLWTDTQYF	TGTGCCAGCAGCTCCGCCGGTCTGTGGACAGATACGCAGTATTTT
once	TRBV5-4	-	TRBJ1-1	13	CASSLGGNTEAFF	TGTGCCAGCAGCCTCGGGGGGAACACTGAAGCTTTCTTT
-	TRBV4-3	-	TRBJ1-3	15	CASSQEANSGNTIYF	TGCGCCAGCAGCCAAGAGGCTAACTCTGGAAACACCATATATTTT
-	TRBV30	-	TRBJ2-1	13	CAWSVRSYNEQFF	TGTGCCTGGAGTGTACGTTCCTACAATGAGCAGTTCTTC
-	TRBV6-2/TRBV6-3	-	TRBJ1-5	12	CASSSPPQPQHF	TGTGCCAGCAGTTCCCCGCCACAACCCCAGCATTTT
-	TRBV7-3	-	TRBJ1-1	14	CASSLKAGHPEAFF	TGTGCCAGCAGCTTAAAGGCGGGACACCCTGAAGCTTTCTTT
-	TRBV6-6	-	TRBJ1-4	15	CASVRGGQGNEKLFF	TGTGCCAGCGTACGAGGGGGGCAGGGGAATGAAAAACTGTTTTTT
-	TRBV5-1	-	TRBJ1-1	15	CASSLRGRESDEAFF	TGCGCCAGCAGCTTGAGAGGACGCGAAAGTGATGAAGCTTTCTTT
-	TRBV15	-	TRBJ1-5	14	CATSREGGNQPQHF	TGTGCCACCAGCAGAGAGGGCGGCAATCAGCCCCAGCATTTT
-	TRBV11-2	TRBD1	TRBJ1-1	15	CASSSEPTGSGEAFF	TGTGCCAGCAGCTCCGAGCCGACAGGGTCGGGTGAAGCTTTCTTT
-	TRBV19	TRBD2	TRBJ2-5	16	CASSIVGLAIQETQYF	TGTGCCAGTAGTATAGTGGGACTAGCCATCCAAGAGACCCAGTACTTC
-	TRBV29-1	-	TRBJ1-1	16	CSVSTPLGGPYTEAFF	TGCAGCGTTTCCACCCCACTCGGGGGGCCCTACACTGAAGCTTTCTTT
-	TRBV3-1/TRBV3-2	TRBD1	TRBJ1-1	15	CASSTGGVLNTEAFF	TGTGCCAGCAGCACAGGGGGGGTCCTGAACACTGAAGCTTTCTTT
-	TRBV3-1/TRBV3-2	-	TRBJ1-6	15	CASSHPVSQNSPLHF	TGTGCCAGCAGCCATCCGGTGTCTCAAAATTCACCCCTCCACTTT